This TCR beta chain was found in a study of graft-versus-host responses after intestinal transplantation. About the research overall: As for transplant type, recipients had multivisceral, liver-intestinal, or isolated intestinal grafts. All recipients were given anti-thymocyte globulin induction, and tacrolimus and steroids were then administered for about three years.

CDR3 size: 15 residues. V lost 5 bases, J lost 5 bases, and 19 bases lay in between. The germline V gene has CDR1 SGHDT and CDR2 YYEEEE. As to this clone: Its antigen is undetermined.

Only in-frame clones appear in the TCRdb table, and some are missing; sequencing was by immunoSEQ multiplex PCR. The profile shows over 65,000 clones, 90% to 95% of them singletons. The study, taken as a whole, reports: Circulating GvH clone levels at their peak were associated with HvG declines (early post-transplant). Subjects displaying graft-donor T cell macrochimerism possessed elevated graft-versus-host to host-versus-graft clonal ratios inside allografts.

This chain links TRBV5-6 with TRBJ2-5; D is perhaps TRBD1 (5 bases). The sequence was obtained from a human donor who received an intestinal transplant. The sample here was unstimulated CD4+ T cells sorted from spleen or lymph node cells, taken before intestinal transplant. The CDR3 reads CASSPKGLHWETQYF. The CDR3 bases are TGTGCCAGCAGTCCGAAGGGGTTACATTGGGAGACCCAGTACTTC. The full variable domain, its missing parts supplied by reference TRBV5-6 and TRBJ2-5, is DAGVTQSPTHLIKTRGQQVTLRCSPKSGHDTVSWYQQALGQGPQFIFQYYEEEERQRGNFPDRFSGHQFPNYSSELNVNALLLGDSALYLCASSPKGLHWETQYFGPGTRLLVL.